Below are 25 T cell receptor beta chains sequenced from a single sample in a study of blood T cell repertoires in COVID-19. Assay used: immunoSEQ multiplex PCR; TCRdb lists only in-frame clones, some missing. This sample carries under 250,000 clones, almost 85% of them seen once, and the ten largest clones take more than 4%. Sequenced input: peripheral blood. Receptors were obtained from a man aged 50 to 60 with acute or convalescent COVID-19.

The J gene is TRBJ1-1, the V gene TRBV6-5; TRBD1 matches 7 bases. The germline V gene has CDR1 MNHEY and CDR2 SVGAGI. The CDR3 extends over 15 amino acids. The trim removed 0 bases at V and 2 bases at J, leaving 3 bases unmatched. The CDR3 region has the DNA TGTGCCAGCAGTTACTCCGGGACAGCCAACACTGAAGCTTTCTTT. Its translation: CASSYSGTANTEAFF.

V and J are TRBV6-5 and TRBJ2-1, with TRBD1 identical over 8 bases. CDR3 length: 15 amino acids. Per germline, CDR1 MNHEY and CDR2 SVGAGI. With V trimmed by 6 bases and J by 7 bases, 11 bases remained unmatched. The CDR3 reads CASSPNRGQVNEQFF. The CDR3 bases are TGTGCCAGCAGCCCAAACCGGGGACAGGTTAATGAGCAGTTCTTC.

The chain employs TRBV15 and TRBJ1-2; maybe TRBD1 (6 bases). The V and J ends lost 1 base and 4 bases respectively, with 13 bases between them. Germline CDR1 is LNHNV and CDR2 is YYDKDF (reference sequence). The CDR3 is made up of 15 amino acids. The CDR3 DNA follows: TGTGCCACCAGCAGAGGAGGGGGAATAGGCTATGGCTACACCTTC. Its protein is CATSRGGGIGYGYTF.

The chain uses TRBV25-1 and TRBJ1-2; D not certain. This CDR3 is 13 amino acids long. The germline V gene encodes CDR1 MGHDK and CDR2 SYGVNS. The V end was cut by 6 bases, the J end by 7 bases, with 15 bases between. The CDR3 nucleotides read TGTGCCAGCAGCCTCGGGGAAGAGCTTGGCTACACCTTC. Translating it yields CASSLGEELGYTF.

The chain is built from TRBV12-3 or TRBV12-4 and TRBJ2-1; perhaps TRBD2 as D (6 bases). This CDR3 contains 11 residues. DNA of the CDR3: TGTGCGGGGGGTGTCGGCAATGAGCAGTTCTTC. This encodes CAGGVGNEQFF.

The chain is built from TRBV6-5 and TRBJ2-2, with a tentative D call TRBD2 (5 bases). The CDR3 contains 13 residues. Germline CDR1 reads MNHEY; CDR2 reads SVGAGI. Between the trimmed V and J ends, which lost 7 bases and 5 bases, there was a span of 11 bases. The CDR3 sequence is CASTLPGTGELFF. CDR3 in DNA: TGTGCCAGCACTCTCCCGGGGACCGGGGAGCTGTTTTTT.

This clone has just a few counts. The chain uses TRBV2 and TRBJ2-3; 7 bases agree with TRBD2. Trimming removed 6 bases from V and 2 bases from J; junction bases left unmatched: 8. Germline-derived CDR1 and CDR2 are SNHLY and FYNNEI. The CDR3 length is 15 residues. The CDR3 DNA reads as TGTGCCAGCAGCCGTGCCGGGAGGCCCACAGATACGCAGTATTTT. This sequence encodes CASSRAGRPTDTQYF.

The rearrangement uses TRBV6-1 and TRBJ1-6; D is unclear. There are 15 residues in the CDR3. CDR1 MNHNS and CDR2 SASEGT come from the germline V gene. Trimming took off 2 bases at V and 0 bases at J, with 5 bases between the two ends. The CDR3, as DNA: TGTGCCAGCAGTGAAAGGAGCTCCTATAATTCACCCCTCCACTTT. It translates to CASSERSSYNSPLHF.

As regards this clone: The sample has other DNA sequences that encode this CDR3 too. This chain connects TRBV29-1 to TRBJ1-1; D may be TRBD1 (5 bases). The ends were cut back, 3 bases at V and 1 base at J, with 6 bases in the middle. The CDR3 sequence is 12 residues long. Germline CDR1 is SQVTM and CDR2 is ANQGSEA. CDR3 DNA: TGCAGCGTTGACAGGGAGAACACTGAAGCTTTCTTT. Protein product: CSVDRENTEAFF.

A few counts support this clone. The genes are TRBV6-5 and TRBJ1-2, with TRBD1 matching over 9 bases. The CDR3 has 14 amino acids. The V and J ends lost 0 bases and 7 bases, in that order; junction bases with no gene match: 3. Germline V gene lookup returns CDR1 MNHEY and CDR2 SVGAGI. CDR3 nucleotides: TGTGCCAGCAGTTACTCGGGACAGGGAATTGGCTACACCTTC. Translated: CASSYSGQGIGYTF.

V usage is TRBV6-1 and J usage is TRBJ2-1; D perhaps matches TRBD2 (5 bases). The germline gives CDR1 MNHNS, CDR2 SASEGT. V shed 2 bases and J shed 11 bases, with 19 bases lying between them. The CDR3 sequence is 15 residues long. CDR3 coding DNA: TGTGCCAGCAGTGAAAGGAGCGGAGGAGCTCATAAGCAGTTCTTC. Translating it yields CASSERSGGAHKQFF.

The V and J genes are TRBV2 and TRBJ2-3, with 9 positions matching TRBD2. The germline CDR1 and CDR2 sequences are SNHLY and FYNNEI. The CDR3 totals 17 residues. V lost 2 bases to trimming and J lost 6 bases; unmatched junction nucleotides: 12. The CDR3 DNA reads as TGTGCCAGCAGTGAATTGGGTATTAGCGGGGGTTTGGATACGCAGTATTTT. It encodes CASSELGISGGLDTQYF.

This clone appeared a few times. The chain is built from TRBV5-5 and TRBJ1-2; D unclear. The CDR3 has 14 amino acids. Germline lookup yields CDR1 SGHKS and CDR2 YYEKEE (reference sequence). Trimming took 6 bases from V and 4 from J, leaving 16 bases between them. The CDR3 is CASNSWEGLYGYTF. Here the CDR3 DNA reads TGTGCCAGCAATTCTTGGGAGGGCCTCTATGGCTACACCTTC. Drawing the rest from reference TRBV5-5 and TRBJ1-2, the complete variable domain is DAGVTQSPTHLIKTRGQQVTLRCSPISGHKSVSWYQQVLGQGPQFIFQYYEKEERGRGNFPDRFSARQFPNYSSELNVNALLLGDSALYLCASNSWEGLYGYTFGSGTRLTVV.

The chain is built from TRBV11-3 and TRBJ2-1; D unclear. The CDR3 sequence is 13 residues long. V lost 5 bases, J lost 4 bases, and 9 bases lay in between. Germline CDR1 is SGHNT and CDR2 is YENEEA. CDR3 in DNA: TGTGCCAGCAGCCGGTCCTATTACAATGAGCAGTTCTTC. It specifies CASSRSYYNEQFF.

The V gene is TRBV6-5, the J gene TRBJ2-1, with 10 bases fitting TRBD1. Losses at the gene ends were 6 bases for V and 8 bases for J; bases not matched to a gene: 4. Germline V lookup: CDR1 MNHEY, CDR2 SVGAGI. The CDR3 totals 13 residues. The CDR3 region is CASSRTGGHEQFF. The CDR3 DNA is TGTGCCAGCAGCCGGACAGGGGGGCATGAGCAGTTCTTC.

This clone occurred a few times. The V gene is TRBV3-1 (or the pseudogene TRBV3-2), the J gene TRBJ2-1; D is perhaps TRBD2 (6 bases). Germline lookup yields CDR1 LGHDT and CDR2 YNNKEL (reference sequence). The CDR3 contains 14 residues. Trimming shortened V by 5 bases and J by 4 bases, and 12 bases separated the two germline ends. The CDR3 bases are TGTGCCAGCAGCTTACCGACTAGGTACAATGAGCAGTTCTTC. It yields the protein CASSLPTRYNEQFF.

This rearrangement joins TRBV9 to TRBJ2-5, with 14 bases matching TRBD2. CDR3 length equals 18 residues. The germline gives CDR1 SGDLS, CDR2 YYNGEE. V was clipped by 4 bases and J by 0 bases; unmatched bases: 8. The CDR3 sequence is CASSTSGLAGAYQETQYF. CDR3 bases: TGTGCCAGCAGCACCTCGGGACTAGCGGGAGCGTACCAAGAGACCCAGTACTTC. Based on the CDR3 plus reference TRBV9 and TRBJ2-5, the full variable domain is DSGVTQTPKHLITATGQRVTLRCSPRSGDLSVYWYQQSLDQGLQFLIQYYNGEERAKGNILERFSAQQFPDLHSELNLSSLELGDSALYFCASSTSGLAGAYQETQYFGPGTRLLVL.

This clone was picked up a small number of times. The chain has TRBV14 and TRBJ2-2, with D possibly matching TRBD1 (5 bases). V shed 3 bases and J shed 3 bases, with 14 bases lying between them. The CDR3 has 16 amino acids. Looked up from germline, CDR1 is SGHDN and CDR2 is FVKESK. The CDR3 loop reads CASSHKLGAYTGELFF. For the CDR3, the DNA is TGTGCCAGCAGCCATAAGCTAGGGGCGTACACCGGGGAGCTGTTTTTT. Filled out from reference TRBV14 and TRBJ2-2, the complete variable domain reads EAGVTQFPSHSVIEKGQTVTLRCDPISGHDNLYWYRRVMGKEIKFLLHFVKESKQDESGMPNNRFLAERTGGTYSTLKVQPAELEDSGVYFCASSHKLGAYTGELFFGEGSRLTVL.

CDR3 protein: CASSPPPGQETQYF. The CDR3 DNA follows: TGTGCCAGCTCACCACCCCCAGGGCAAGAGACCCAGTACTTC. V is TRBV18 and J is TRBJ2-5; a weak D match, TRBD1 (5 bases). The CDR3 is made up of 14 amino acids. CDR1 and CDR2 from the germline V gene are KGHSH and LQKENI. The germline V and J ends were trimmed by 0 bases and 2 bases, with 7 bases remaining between them.

This sequence joins TRBV12-3 or TRBV12-4 and TRBJ1-2, with TRBD1 matching 10 bases. J gave up 8 bases and V 6 bases, and 6 bases lay outside the gene matches. The CDR3 length is 13 residues. CDR3 sequence (DNA): TGTGCCAGCAGGAGGGACAGGGGTGGCGGCTACACCTTC. Encoded protein: CASRRDRGGGYTF.

The chain uses TRBV2 and TRBJ1-5, with D unresolved. There are 13 residues in the CDR3. Germline values: CDR1 SNHLY, CDR2 FYNNEI. Trimming cost V 5 bases and J 5 bases, with 10 bases left between them. The CDR3 loop is CASSIAEYQPQHF. DNA for the CDR3: TGTGCCAGCAGTATCGCGGAGTATCAGCCCCAGCATTTT.

This clone was counted a single time. V and J are TRBV7-3 and TRBJ2-3, with TRBD2 matching 14 bases. Per germline, CDR1 SGHTA and CDR2 FQGTGA. V shed 5 bases and J 12 bases; nucleotides not matched to a gene: 4. The CDR3 has 13 residues. The CDR3 loop is CASSPGTSGGQYF. The DNA for the CDR3 is TGTGCCAGCAGCCCAGGGACTAGCGGGGGTCAGTATTTT.

This clone was counted only a few times. This chain connects TRBV6-4 to TRBJ1-1; D unresolved. V lost 4 bases to trimming and J lost 5 bases, with 11 bases between them. The germline CDR1 and CDR2 sequences are MRHNA and SNTAGT. CDR3 length: 13 amino acids. Here the CDR3 reads CASSGQAGTEAFF. CDR3 nucleotides: TGTGCCAGCAGTGGCCAGGCAGGTACTGAAGCTTTCTTT.

This chain joins TRBV5-1 and TRBJ2-3, with D maybe TRBD2 (5 bases). Trimming took off 4 bases at V and 4 bases at J, with 25 bases between the two ends. CDR1 and CDR2 from the germline V gene are SGHRS and YFSETQ. The CDR3 runs to 18 residues. This chain's CDR3 is CASSTPAAGRRYADTQYF. CDR3 nucleotides: TGCGCCAGCAGCACTCCCGCGGCTGGCAGGAGGTATGCAGATACGCAGTATTTT.

V usage is TRBV25-1 and J usage is TRBJ1-1; 9 bases map to TRBD1. The germline V gene encodes CDR1 MGHDK and CDR2 SYGVNS. The CDR3 length is 14 residues. V lost 4 bases, J lost 5 bases, and 5 bases stayed unmatched. The CDR3 sequence is CASSVQGAKTEAFF. The CDR3 DNA reads TGTGCCAGCAGTGTACAGGGGGCTAAGACTGAAGCTTTCTTT.